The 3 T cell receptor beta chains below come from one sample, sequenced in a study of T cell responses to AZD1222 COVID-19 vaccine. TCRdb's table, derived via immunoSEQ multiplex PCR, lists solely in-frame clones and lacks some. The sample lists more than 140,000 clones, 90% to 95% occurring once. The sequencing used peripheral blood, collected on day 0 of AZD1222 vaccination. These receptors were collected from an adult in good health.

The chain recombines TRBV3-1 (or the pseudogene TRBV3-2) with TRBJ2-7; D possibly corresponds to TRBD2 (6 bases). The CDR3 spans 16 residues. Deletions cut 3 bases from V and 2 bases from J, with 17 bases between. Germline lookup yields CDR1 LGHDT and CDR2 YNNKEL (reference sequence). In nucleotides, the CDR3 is TGTGCCAGCAGCCAGTGGGCGAGACTAGGTACCTACGAGCAGTACTTC. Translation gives CASSQWARLGTYEQYF.

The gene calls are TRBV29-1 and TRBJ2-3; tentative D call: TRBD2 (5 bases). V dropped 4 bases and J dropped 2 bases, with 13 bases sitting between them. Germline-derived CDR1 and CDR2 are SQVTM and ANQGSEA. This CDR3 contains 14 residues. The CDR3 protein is CSVARGYLTDTQYF. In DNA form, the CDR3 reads TGCAGCGTTGCTCGGGGTTACCTCACAGATACGCAGTATTTT.

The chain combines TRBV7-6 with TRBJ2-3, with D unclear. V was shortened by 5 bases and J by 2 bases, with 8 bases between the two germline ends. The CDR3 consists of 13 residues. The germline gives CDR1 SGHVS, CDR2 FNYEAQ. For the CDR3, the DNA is TGTGCCAGCAGCGACCGTCCCACAGATACGCAGTATTTT. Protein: CASSDRPTDTQYF.